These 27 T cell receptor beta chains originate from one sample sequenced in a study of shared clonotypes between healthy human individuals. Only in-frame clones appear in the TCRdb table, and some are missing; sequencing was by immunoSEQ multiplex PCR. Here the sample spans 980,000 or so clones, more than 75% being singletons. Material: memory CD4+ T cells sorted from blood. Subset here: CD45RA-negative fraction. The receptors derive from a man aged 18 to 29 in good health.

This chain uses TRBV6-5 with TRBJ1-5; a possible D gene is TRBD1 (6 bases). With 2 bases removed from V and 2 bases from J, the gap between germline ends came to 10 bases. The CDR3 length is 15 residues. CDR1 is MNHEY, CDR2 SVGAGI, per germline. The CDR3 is CASSYGGGGNQPQHF. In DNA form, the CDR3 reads TGTGCCAGCAGTTACGGAGGGGGAGGCAATCAGCCCCAGCATTTT.

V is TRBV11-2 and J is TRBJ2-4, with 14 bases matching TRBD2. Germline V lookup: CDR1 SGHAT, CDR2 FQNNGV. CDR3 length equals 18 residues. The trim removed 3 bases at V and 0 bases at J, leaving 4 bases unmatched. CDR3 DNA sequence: TGTGCCAGCAGCTTTATGGGACTAGCGGGGGTAGCCAAAAACATTCAGTACTTC. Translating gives CASSFMGLAGVAKNIQYF.

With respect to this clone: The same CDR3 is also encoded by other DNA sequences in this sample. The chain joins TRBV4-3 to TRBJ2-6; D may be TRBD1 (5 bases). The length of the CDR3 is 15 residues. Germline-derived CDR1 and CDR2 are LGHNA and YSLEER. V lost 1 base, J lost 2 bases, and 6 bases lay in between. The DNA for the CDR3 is TGCGCCAGCAGCCAAGCAGGGACTGGGGCCAACGTCCTGACTTTC. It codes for CASSQAGTGANVLTF.

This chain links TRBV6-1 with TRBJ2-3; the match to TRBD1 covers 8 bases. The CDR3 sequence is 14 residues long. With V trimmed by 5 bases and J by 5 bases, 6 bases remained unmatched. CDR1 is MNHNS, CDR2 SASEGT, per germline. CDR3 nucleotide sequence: TGTGCCAGCAGTCTGACAGGGGTGAAAGATACGCAGTATTTT. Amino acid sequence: CASSLTGVKDTQYF.

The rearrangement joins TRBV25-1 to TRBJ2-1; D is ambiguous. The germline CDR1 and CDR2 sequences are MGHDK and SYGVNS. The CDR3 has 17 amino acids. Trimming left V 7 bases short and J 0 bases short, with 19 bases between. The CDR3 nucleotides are TGTGCCAGCACCCCCCGAGTGGTAAGTAGCTCCTACAATGAGCAGTTCTTC. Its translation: CASTPRVVSSSYNEQFF. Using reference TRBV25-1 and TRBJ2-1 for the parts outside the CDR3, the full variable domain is EADIYQTPRYLVIGTGKKITLECSQTMGHDKMYWYQQDPGMELHLIHYSYGVNSTEKGDLSSESTVSRIRTEHFPLTLESARPSHTSQYLCASTPRVVSSSYNEQFFGPGTRLTVL.

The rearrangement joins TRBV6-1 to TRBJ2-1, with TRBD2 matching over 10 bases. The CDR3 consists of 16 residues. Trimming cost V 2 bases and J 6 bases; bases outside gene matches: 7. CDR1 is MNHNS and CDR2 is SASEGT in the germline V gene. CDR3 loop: CASSERRTSGLNEQFF. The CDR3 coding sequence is TGTGCCAGCAGTGAACGTCGGACTAGCGGCCTCAATGAGCAGTTCTTC.

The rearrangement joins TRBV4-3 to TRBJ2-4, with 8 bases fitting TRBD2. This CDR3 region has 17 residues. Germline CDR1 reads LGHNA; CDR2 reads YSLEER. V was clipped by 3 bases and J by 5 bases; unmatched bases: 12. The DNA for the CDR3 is TGCGCCAGCAGCCAGGCGGGCGCGGGGGGCGCCGAAAACATTCAGTACTTC. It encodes CASSQAGAGGAENIQYF.

The CDR3 bases are TGTGCCAGCAGTTACACAGGGACAGGAGGCACAGATACGCAGTATTTT. Its protein product is CASSYTGTGGTDTQYF. This chain joins TRBV6-6 and TRBJ2-3, with 8 nucleotides matching TRBD1. Germline values: CDR1 MNHNY, CDR2 SVGAGI (reference sequence). V shed 2 bases, J shed 1 base, and the junction held 5 bases outside the gene matches. The length of the CDR3 is 16 residues.

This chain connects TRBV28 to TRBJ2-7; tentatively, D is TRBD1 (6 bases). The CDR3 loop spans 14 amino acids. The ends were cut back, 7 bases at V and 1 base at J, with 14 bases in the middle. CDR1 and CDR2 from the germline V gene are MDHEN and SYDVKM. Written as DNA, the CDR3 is TGTGCCAGCATCCCAGCAGGGGTTTCCTACGAGCAGTACTTC. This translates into CASIPAGVSYEQYF.

The CDR3 reads CASSLGQGFATEAFF. The CDR3 DNA reads as TGCGCCAGCAGCTTGGGACAGGGGTTCGCCACTGAAGCTTTCTTT. The chain recombines TRBV5-1 with TRBJ1-1, with TRBD1 matching 8 bases. Germline CDR1 and CDR2: SGHRS and YFSETQ. The trim removed 0 bases at V and 4 bases at J, leaving 5 bases unmatched. This CDR3 comprises 15 residues. Filled out from reference TRBV5-1 and TRBJ1-1, the complete variable domain reads KAGVTQTPRYLIKTRGQQVTLSCSPISGHRSVSWYQQTPGQGLQFLFEYFSETQRNKGNFPGRFSGRQFSNSRSEMNVSTLELGDSALYLCASSLGQGFATEAFFGQGTRLTVV.

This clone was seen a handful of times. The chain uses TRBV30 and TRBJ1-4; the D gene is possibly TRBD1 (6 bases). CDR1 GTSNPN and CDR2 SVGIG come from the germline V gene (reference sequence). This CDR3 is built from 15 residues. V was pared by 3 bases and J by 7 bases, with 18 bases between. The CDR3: CAWRRTARNGEKLFF. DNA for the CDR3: TGTGCCTGGAGAAGGACAGCCCGGAATGGTGAAAAACTGTTTTTT.

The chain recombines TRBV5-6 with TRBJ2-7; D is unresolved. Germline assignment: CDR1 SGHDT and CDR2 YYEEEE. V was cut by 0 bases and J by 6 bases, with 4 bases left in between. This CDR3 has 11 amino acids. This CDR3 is CASSLESEQYF. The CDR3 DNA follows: TGTGCCAGCAGCTTGGAGAGCGAGCAGTACTTC.

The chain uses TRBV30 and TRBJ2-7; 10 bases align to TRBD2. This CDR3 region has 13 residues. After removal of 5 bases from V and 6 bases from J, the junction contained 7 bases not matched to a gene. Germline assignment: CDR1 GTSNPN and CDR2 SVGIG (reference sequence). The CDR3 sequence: CAWFRLAGSEQYF. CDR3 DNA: TGTGCCTGGTTTAGACTAGCGGGTTCCGAGCAGTACTTC.

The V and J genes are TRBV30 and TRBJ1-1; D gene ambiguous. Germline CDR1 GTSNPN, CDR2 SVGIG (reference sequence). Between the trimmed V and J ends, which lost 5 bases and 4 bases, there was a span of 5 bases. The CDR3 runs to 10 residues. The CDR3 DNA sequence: TGTGCCTGGGCACGCACTGAAGCTTTCTTT. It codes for CAWARTEAFF.

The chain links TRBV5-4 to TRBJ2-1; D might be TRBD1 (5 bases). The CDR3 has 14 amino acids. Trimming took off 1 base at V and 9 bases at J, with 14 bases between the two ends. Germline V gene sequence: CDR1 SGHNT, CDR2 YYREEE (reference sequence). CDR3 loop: CASSLQGPQGEQFF. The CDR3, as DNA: TGTGCCAGCAGCTTGCAAGGCCCCCAGGGTGAGCAGTTCTTC.

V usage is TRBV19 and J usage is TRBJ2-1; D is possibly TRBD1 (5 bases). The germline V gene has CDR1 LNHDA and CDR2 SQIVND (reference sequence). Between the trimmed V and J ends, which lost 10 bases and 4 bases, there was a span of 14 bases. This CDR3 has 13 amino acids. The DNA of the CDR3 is TGTGCCACTGGACACGCCCTTTACAATGAGCAGTTCTTC. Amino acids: CATGHALYNEQFF.

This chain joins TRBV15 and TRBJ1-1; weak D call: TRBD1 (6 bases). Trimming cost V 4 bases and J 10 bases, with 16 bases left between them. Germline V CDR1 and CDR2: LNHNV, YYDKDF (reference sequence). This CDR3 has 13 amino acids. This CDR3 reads CATSKAIQGRAFF. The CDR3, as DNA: TGTGCCACCAGCAAAGCGATTCAGGGGAGAGCTTTCTTT.

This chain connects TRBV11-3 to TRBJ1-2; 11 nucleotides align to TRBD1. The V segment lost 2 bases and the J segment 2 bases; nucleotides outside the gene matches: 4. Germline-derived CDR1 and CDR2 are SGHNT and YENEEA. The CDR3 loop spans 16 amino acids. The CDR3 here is CASSLRTGGGNYGYTF. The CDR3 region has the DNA TGTGCCAGCAGCTTAAGGACAGGGGGCGGAAACTATGGCTACACCTTC.

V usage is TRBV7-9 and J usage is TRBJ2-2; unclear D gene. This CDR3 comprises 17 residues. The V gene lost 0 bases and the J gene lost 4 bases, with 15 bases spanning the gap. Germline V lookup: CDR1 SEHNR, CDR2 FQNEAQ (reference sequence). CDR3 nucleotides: TGTGCCAGCAGCTTAGCCTCATATAGGGCCGGCACCGGGGAGCTGTTTTTT. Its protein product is CASSLASYRAGTGELFF.

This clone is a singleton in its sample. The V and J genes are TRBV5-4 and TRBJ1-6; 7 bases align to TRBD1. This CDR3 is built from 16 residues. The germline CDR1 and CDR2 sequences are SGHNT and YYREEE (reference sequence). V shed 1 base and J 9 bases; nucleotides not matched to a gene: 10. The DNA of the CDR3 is TGTGCCAGCAGCTTGAGCGGGACAGCAAGCAGTTCACCCCTCCACTTT. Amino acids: CASSLSGTASSSPLHF. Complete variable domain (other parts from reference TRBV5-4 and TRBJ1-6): ETGVTQSPTHLIKTRGQQVTLRCSSQSGHNTVSWYQQALGQGPQFIFQYYREEENGRGNFPPRFSGLQFPNYSSELNVNALELDDSALYLCASSLSGTASSSPLHFGNGTRLTVT.

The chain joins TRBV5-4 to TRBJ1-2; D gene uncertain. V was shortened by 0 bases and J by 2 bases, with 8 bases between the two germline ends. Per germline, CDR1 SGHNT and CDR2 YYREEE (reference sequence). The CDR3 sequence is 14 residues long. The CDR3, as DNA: TGTGCCAGCAGCTTGGGGACCGAGAACTATGGCTACACCTTC. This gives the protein CASSLGTENYGYTF.

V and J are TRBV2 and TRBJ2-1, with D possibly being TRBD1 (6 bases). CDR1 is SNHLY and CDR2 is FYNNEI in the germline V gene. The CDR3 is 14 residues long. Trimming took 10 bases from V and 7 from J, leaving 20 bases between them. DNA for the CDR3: TGTGCCACATTTAGAGGCCTTACAGGGAATGAGCAGTTCTTC. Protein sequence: CATFRGLTGNEQFF.

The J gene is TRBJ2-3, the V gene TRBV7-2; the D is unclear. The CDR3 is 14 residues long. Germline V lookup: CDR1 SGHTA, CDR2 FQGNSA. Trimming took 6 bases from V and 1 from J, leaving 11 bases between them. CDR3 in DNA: TGTGCCAGCAGGAGAAGAAGCGGCACAGATACGCAGTATTTT. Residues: CASRRRSGTDTQYF.

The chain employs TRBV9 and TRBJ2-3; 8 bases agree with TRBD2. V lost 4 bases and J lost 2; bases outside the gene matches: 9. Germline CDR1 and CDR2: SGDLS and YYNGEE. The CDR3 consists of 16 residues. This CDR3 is CASSPAKTSVTDTQYF. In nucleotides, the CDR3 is TGTGCCAGCAGCCCTGCTAAGACTAGCGTCACAGATACGCAGTATTTT. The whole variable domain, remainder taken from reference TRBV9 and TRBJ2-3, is DSGVTQTPKHLITATGQRVTLRCSPRSGDLSVYWYQQSLDQGLQFLIQYYNGEERAKGNILERFSAQQFPDLHSELNLSSLELGDSALYFCASSPAKTSVTDTQYFGPGTRLTVL.

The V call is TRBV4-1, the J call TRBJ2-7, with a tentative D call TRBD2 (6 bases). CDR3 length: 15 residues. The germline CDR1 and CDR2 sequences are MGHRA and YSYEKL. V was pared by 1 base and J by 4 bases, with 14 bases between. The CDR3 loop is CASSQGTGVGYEQYF. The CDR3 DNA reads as TGCGCCAGCAGCCAAGGAACGGGGGTGGGTTACGAGCAGTACTTC.

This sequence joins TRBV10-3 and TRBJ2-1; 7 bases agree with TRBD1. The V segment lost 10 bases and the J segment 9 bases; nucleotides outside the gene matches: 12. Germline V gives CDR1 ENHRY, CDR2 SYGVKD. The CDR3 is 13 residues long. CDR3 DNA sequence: TGTGCCACCCGGGGAATAGGGGGCATTGAGCAGTTCTTC. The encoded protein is CATRGIGGIEQFF.

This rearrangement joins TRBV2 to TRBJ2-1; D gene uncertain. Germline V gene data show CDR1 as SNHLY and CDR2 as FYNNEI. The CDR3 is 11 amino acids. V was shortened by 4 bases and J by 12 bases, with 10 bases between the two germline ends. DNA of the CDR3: TGTGCCAGCAGTGGGGAATCCTGGCAGTTCTTC. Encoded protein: CASSGESWQFF.